Sequencing of this TCR beta chain was carried out in a study of CD8+CD57+ T cells in acquired aplastic anemia. Findings and caveats of the study: No significant patient-versus-control difference appeared in CD8+ Simpson's diversity.

Germline CDR1 SGHAT, CDR2 FQNNGV. Trimming shortened V by 4 bases and J by 4 bases, and 16 bases separated the two germline ends. The CDR3 extends over 16 amino acids. The patients chosen for sequencing had shown expansion of CD8+CD57+ cells (detected by flow cytometry). Investigators profiled TCR beta VDJ and CDR3 from genomic DNA template. In TCRdb, the reads were re-called with MiXCR into one record per CDR3 protein. The sample includes about 180,000 distinct CDR3 sequences, under 50% of them seen just once. A word on this clonotype: Its antigen is currently unknown.

The V and J genes are TRBV11-2 and TRBJ2-2; no reliable D call. Sequenced material: sorted CD4+, CD8+, or CD8+CD57+ T cells (not recorded which) from PBMCs. This clonotype originated in a human donor with aplastic anemia. As DNA, the CDR3 is TGTGCCAGCAGCTCTCACTTGGTAAAGGGCACCGGGGAGCTGTTTTTT. It specifies CASSSHLVKGTGELFF.